This record looks at one T cell receptor beta chain sequence and its context. Its target is unknown. The sample originates from a study of radiotherapy plus CTLA-4 blockade in lung cancer. Study-wide findings and caveats: Blood TCR clones of tumor origin expanded after radiotherapy plus ipilimumab.

Assay: immunoSEQ multiplex PCR; the TCRdb copy retains only in-frame clones and omits some. The sample has approximately 32,000 clones; roughly three quarters are singletons. Trimming removed 1 base at V and 1 base at J, with 9 bases between. The CDR3 runs 14 residues. CDR1 is SGHRS and CDR2 is YFSETQ in the germline V gene. The V and J genes are TRBV5-1 and TRBJ2-7; TRBD1 might be the D (6 bases). The sample was peripheral blood, taken from a patient treated with radiotherapy plus ipilimumab. This clonotype originated in a human donor with non-small cell lung cancer who had stable disease on radiotherapy plus ipilimumab. Here the CDR3 reads CASSLRDISYEQYF. For the CDR3, the DNA is TGCGCCAGCAGCTTGAGGGACATTTCCTACGAGCAGTACTTC.